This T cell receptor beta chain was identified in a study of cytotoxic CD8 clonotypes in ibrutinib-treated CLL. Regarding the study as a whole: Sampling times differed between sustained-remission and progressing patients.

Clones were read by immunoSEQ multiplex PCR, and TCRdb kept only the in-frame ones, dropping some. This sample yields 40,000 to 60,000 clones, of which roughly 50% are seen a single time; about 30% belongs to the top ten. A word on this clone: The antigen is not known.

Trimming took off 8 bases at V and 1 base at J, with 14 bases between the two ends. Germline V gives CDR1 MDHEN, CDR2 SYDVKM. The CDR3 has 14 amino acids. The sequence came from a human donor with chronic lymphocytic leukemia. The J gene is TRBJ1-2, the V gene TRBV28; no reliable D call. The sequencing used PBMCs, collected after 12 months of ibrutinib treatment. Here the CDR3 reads CASLLPGSNYGYTF. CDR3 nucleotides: TGTGCCAGCCTCCTTCCTGGCAGTAACTATGGCTACACCTTC.